This is a list of T cell receptor beta chains from one sample in a study of OX40 agonist ivuxolimab in advanced cancers. The assay was immunoSEQ multiplex PCR, and TCRdb's table has in-frame clones only and misses some. The sample includes 66,000 or so clones, around 90% of them seen just once. The sample was CD4+ or CD8+ T cells sorted from blood, taken in a trial of the OX40 agonist ivuxolimab. All receptors derive from an adult with an advanced solid tumor such as melanoma, head and neck, liver or kidney cancer. Each CDR3 is given with its conserved first and last residue. D genes are given only for firm matches. Clone size appears in some rows only: once, few, many, or a class for an expanded clone.

TRBJ2-3 - - TRBV11-3 CASSVSGERTDTQYF TGTGCCAGCAGCGTTAGCGGTGAGCGCACAGATACGCAGTATTTT
TRBJ2-3 - - TRBV5-1 CASSLDEDGTDTQYF TGCGCCAGCAGCTTGGACGAAGACGGCACAGATACGCAGTATTTT
TRBJ2-3 - TRBD1 TRBV5-1 CASSTPGQGKDTQYF TGCGCCAGCAGCACACCGGGACAGGGCAAAGATACGCAGTATTTT
TRBJ1-2 - TRBD1 TRBV4-3 CASSPRDRGNYGYTF TGCGCCAGCAGCCCCAGGGACAGGGGCAACTATGGCTACACCTTC
TRBJ2-7 - - TRBV28 CASSLGSPPDEQYF TGTGCCAGCAGTTTAGGTTCACCACCCGACGAGCAGTACTTC
TRBJ2-5 once - TRBV15 CATSRDKAGQETQYF TGTGCCACCAGCAGAGATAAAGCCGGGCAAGAGACCCAGTACTTC
TRBJ2-7 - TRBD2 TRBV10-3 CAISGGFYEQYF TGTGCCATTAGCGGGGGGTTCTACGAGCAGTACTTC
TRBJ2-2 - TRBD1 TRBV6-1 CASLGQGGTGELFF TGTGCCAGCCTTGGACAGGGGGGCACCGGGGAGCTGTTTTTT
TRBJ2-1 - - TRBV19 CASSPLLRDEQFF TGTGCCAGTAGTCCCCTCCTGCGGGATGAGCAGTTCTTC
TRBJ2-7 - TRBD1 TRBV28 CASSFRTGFYEQYF TGTGCCAGCAGTTTCAGGACAGGGTTCTACGAGCAGTACTTC